Here is one TCR beta chain with its context. Seattle participants joined during active infection and were tracked over time. Under the authors' procedure: How many nucleated cells were present was estimated from reference gene primer amplification. Data came from immunoSEQ multiplex PCR; TCRdb stores just in-frame clones and leaves some out. From that table come the V and J calls and clone size; the DNA was used to work out D and trimming. The sample lists 130,000 to 150,000 clones; around 75% were seen once. This sample is drawn from a study of blood T cell repertoires in COVID-19. In the study overall: Italy, Spain and the United States were the sources of the convalescent and acute COVID-19 samples. In each case, the material was cDNA or gDNA derived from T cells, B-cell-depleted T cells, or PBMCs.

The sample comprised peripheral blood. The sequence was collected from a woman aged 70-85 years with COVID-19, enrolled during active disease.

This CDR3 is CASSPHRGRGYGYTF. DNA of the CDR3: TGTGCCAGCAGTCCTCACAGGGGGCGAGGCTATGGCTACACCTTC. This chain uses TRBV28 with TRBJ1-2; 9 bases match TRBD1. The J segment lost 4 bases and the V segment lost 5 bases, leaving 8 bases of the junction unmatched. CDR1 MDHEN and CDR2 SYDVKM come from the germline V gene. CDR3 length: 15 residues.